Listed below are T cell receptor beta chains from one sample, sequenced in a study of blood T cell repertoires in COVID-19. Sequenced by immunoSEQ multiplex PCR; TCRdb stores in-frame clones only, minus some. The sample yields tens of thousands of clones, about nine tenths seen once. The specimen was peripheral blood. These receptor sequences come from a woman older than 75 with active or convalescent COVID-19. Each CDR3 is given with its conserved first and last residue. The D gene is left open where the match is weak. Only part of the rows carry a size: once, few, many, or a class if the clone is expanded.

abundance,v_gene,d_gene,j_gene,CDR3aa,CDR3nt
NA,TRBV6-5,NA,TRBJ1-5,CASSYLGGPQHF,TGTGCCAGCAGTTACCTCGGGGGGCCCCAGCATTTT
NA,TRBV2,NA,TRBJ2-5,CASRDIFKETQYF,TGTGCCAGCAGGGACATTTTTAAAGAGACCCAGTACTTC
NA,TRBV28,TRBD2,TRBJ2-2,CASRKKRGVGGELFF,TGTGCCAGCCGCAAAAAGCGGGGGGTTGGTGGGGAGCTGTTTTTT
NA,TRBV30,NA,TRBJ2-3,CAWSNTGSTDTQYF,TGTGCCTGGAGTAATACCGGGAGCACAGATACGCAGTATTTT
NA,TRBV28,TRBD1,TRBJ1-3,CASRTTGTGGNTIYF,TGTGCCAGCAGAACAACCGGGACAGGTGGAAACACCATATATTTT
NA,TRBV7-2,NA,TRBJ1-5,CASSFQPDQPQHF,TGTGCCAGCAGCTTCCAACCAGATCAGCCCCAGCATTTT
NA,TRBV4-3,NA,TRBJ1-6,CASSSESTGRGYNSPLHF,TGCGCCAGCAGCTCTGAGTCGACAGGAAGGGGGTATAATTCACCCCTCCACTTT
once,TRBV19,NA,TRBJ1-2,CASSIRDIPEGFGYTF,TGTGCCAGTAGTATCAGGGACATTCCAGAGGGTTTTGGCTACACCTTC
NA,TRBV5-6,TRBD1,TRBJ1-1,CASSLEGAGYTEAFF,TGTGCCAGCAGCTTGGAGGGGGCCGGCTACACTGAAGCTTTCTTT
NA,TRBV6-5,TRBD2,TRBJ2-7,CASSYRGGRAYEQYF,TGTGCCAGCAGTTATCGAGGTGGGAGGGCATACGAGCAGTACTTC
NA,TRBV4-2,NA,TRBJ1-2,CASSPPGGSGYTF,TGTGCCAGCAGCCCTCCGGGGGGCAGTGGCTACACCTTC
NA,TRBV5-4,TRBD1,TRBJ1-2,CASSPRDRGYGYTF,TGTGCCAGCAGCCCCAGGGACAGAGGCTATGGCTACACCTTC
NA,TRBV6-6,TRBD1,TRBJ2-7,CASTRDRAYEQYF,TGTGCCAGCACCCGGGACAGAGCGTACGAGCAGTACTTC
once,TRBV5-1,NA,TRBJ2-1,CASSYTSVQFF,TGCGCCAGCAGCTATACTAGTGTGCAGTTCTTC
NA,TRBV9,NA,TRBJ1-2,CASSSSRGSLFYGYTF,TGTGCCAGCAGCAGCAGCCGGGGGTCCCTTTTTTATGGCTACACCTTC
NA,TRBV10-3,NA,TRBJ1-1,CAIRQSGSGRDTEAFF,TGTGCCATCAGACAGTCGGGTTCAGGGAGGGACACTGAAGCTTTCTTT
NA,TRBV28,NA,TRBJ1-5,CASSYPDNNQPQHF,TGTGCCAGCAGCTACCCGGACAACAATCAGCCCCAGCATTTT
few,TRBV29-1,NA,TRBJ1-1,CSVGEGAEAFF,TGCAGCGTTGGGGAGGGGGCTGAAGCTTTCTTT
NA,TRBV6-2/TRBV6-3,NA,TRBJ1-5,CASSYRQRNGQPQHF,TGTGCCAGCAGTTACCGACAGAGAAACGGCCAGCCCCAGCATTTT
NA,TRBV7-9,TRBD1,TRBJ1-4,CASTLGTGGEKLFF,TGTGCCAGCACCCTCGGGACAGGGGGTGAAAAACTGTTTTTT
NA,TRBV10-1,TRBD2,TRBJ2-4,CASSESRAGESLRLAKNIQYF,TGCGCCAGCAGTGAGTCAAGGGCGGGGGAGTCCCTTCGACTAGCCAAAAACATTCAGTACTTC
NA,TRBV19,NA,TRBJ1-5,CASSWTDSNQPQHF,TGTGCCAGTAGTTGGACAGATAGCAATCAGCCCCAGCATTTT
NA,TRBV15,TRBD1,TRBJ1-2,CATSRGGQGAFGYTF,TGTGCCACCAGCAGAGGGGGACAGGGGGCGTTTGGCTACACCTTC
NA,TRBV3-1/TRBV3-2,TRBD1,TRBJ2-2,CASSLDRALAFNTGELFF,TGTGCCAGCAGTCTTGACAGGGCTCTGGCCTTTAACACCGGGGAGCTGTTTTTT
NA,TRBV30,NA,TRBJ1-6,CAWRLDGGSGSPLHF,TGTGCCTGGAGGCTCGACGGCGGGTCTGGTTCACCCCTCCACTTT
once,TRBV29-1,TRBD2,TRBJ2-1,CSVPTSVSSYNEQFF,TGCAGCGTCCCGACTAGCGTAAGCTCCTACAATGAGCAGTTCTTC
NA,TRBV21-1,NA,TRBJ1-4,CASSCDQKLFF,TGTGCCAGCAGTTGCGATCAAAAACTGTTTTTT
NA,TRBV28,NA,TRBJ1-1,CASSLGSAGPNTEAFF,TGTGCCAGCAGTTTAGGGTCCGCGGGGCCGAACACTGAAGCTTTCTTT